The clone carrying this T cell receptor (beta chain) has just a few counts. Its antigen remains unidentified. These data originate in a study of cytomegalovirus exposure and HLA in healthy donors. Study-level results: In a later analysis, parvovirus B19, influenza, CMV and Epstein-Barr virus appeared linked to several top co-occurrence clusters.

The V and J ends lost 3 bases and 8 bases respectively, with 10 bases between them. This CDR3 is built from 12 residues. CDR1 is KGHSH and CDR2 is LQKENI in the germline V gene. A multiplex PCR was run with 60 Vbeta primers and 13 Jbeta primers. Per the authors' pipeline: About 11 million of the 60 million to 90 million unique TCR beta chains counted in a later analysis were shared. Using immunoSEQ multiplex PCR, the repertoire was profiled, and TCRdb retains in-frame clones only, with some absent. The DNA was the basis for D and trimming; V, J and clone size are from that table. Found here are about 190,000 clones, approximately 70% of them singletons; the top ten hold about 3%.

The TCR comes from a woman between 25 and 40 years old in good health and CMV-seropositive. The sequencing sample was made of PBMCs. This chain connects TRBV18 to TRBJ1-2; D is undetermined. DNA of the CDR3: TGTGCCAGCTCACCGGGAGTCGAAGGCTACACCTTC. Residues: CASSPGVEGYTF.